The present T cell receptor (beta chain) was sequenced within a study of T cell responses to AZD1222 COVID-19 vaccine. Study outcomes and limitations: White British people made up most donors, females outnumbered males, and clonal diversity was possibly underestimated. Distributed over spike, vaccine-associated CD4 TCRs predominated at 160-218 and 743-854.

This table comes from immunoSEQ multiplex PCR, and its TCRdb copy is limited to in-frame clones, with some not included. The sample includes under 150,000 clones, just over 85% of them seen just once. The V gene's germline CDR1 is LNHDA and CDR2 SQIVND (reference sequence). The CDR3 has 17 residues. J was trimmed by 0 bases and V by 3 bases; bases with no gene match: 8. A word on this clone: Antigen: not known.

Sequenced material: peripheral blood, taken on day 0 of MenACWY control vaccination. The chain has TRBV19 and TRBJ1-3, with 7 positions matching TRBD1. The sequence derives from an adult in good health. The CDR3 DNA reads TGTGCCAGTAGTATGGGGGACAGCCGTTTCTCTGGAAACACCATATATTTT. It codes for CASSMGDSRFSGNTIYF. Using reference TRBV19 and TRBJ1-3 for the parts outside the CDR3, the full variable domain is DGGITQSPKYLFRKEGQNVTLSCEQNLNHDAMYWYRQDPGQGLRLIYYSQIVNDFQKGDIAEGYSVSREKKESFPLTVTSAQKNPTAFYLCASSMGDSRFSGNTIYFGEGSWLTVV.